One and the same sample provided the 30 T cell receptor beta chains below, sequenced in a study of CD8 T cells in ankylosing spondylitis. Using its own MiXCR run on the 5' RACE reads, TCRdb lists one record per CDR3 protein. There are 200,000 to 250,000 distinct CDR3 sequences in the sample; about 11% occur only once, and around a fifth lies in the top ten. Sequencing input: blood, either unsorted or a sorted T cell fraction (not recorded which). The receptors were gathered from a male donor with ankylosing spondylitis or in good health (not recorded which).

This clonotype was seen repeatedly, ten times or more. The genes are TRBV7-9 and TRBJ2-7; 7 bases match TRBD1. Per the germline V gene, CDR1 is SEHNR and CDR2 is FQNEAQ (reference sequence). J lost 5 bases, V lost 5 bases, and 3 bases had no gene match. The CDR3 runs to 12 residues. As DNA, the CDR3 is TGTGCCAGCAGCGTGACAGGGAACGAGCAGTACTTC. This sequence encodes CASSVTGNEQYF. The full variable domain, with the rest looked up from reference TRBV7-9 and TRBJ2-7, is DTGVSQNPRHKITKRGQNVTFRCDPISEHNRLYWYRQTLGQGPEFLTYFQNEAQLEKSRLLSDRFSAERPKGSFSTLEIQRTEQGDSAMYLCASSVTGNEQYFGPGTRLTVT.

The CDR3: CASSYMEGSNTEAFF. The DNA for the CDR3 is TGTGCCAGCAGTTATATGGAGGGGTCGAACACTGAAGCTTTCTTT. The J gene is TRBJ1-1, the V gene TRBV11-2; the D gene is possibly TRBD1 (5 bases). CDR1 is SGHAT, CDR2 FQNNGV, per germline. Trimming took 6 bases from V and 1 from J, leaving 15 bases between them. The CDR3 has 15 residues.

With regard to this clonotype: One junction end does not reproduce the germline sequence, and a read error may be involved. The CDR3 loop is CASSRGRGQSF. The CDR3 coding sequence is TGTGCCAGCAGCCGTGGTAGGGGACAGTCCTTC. The gene calls are TRBV27 and TRBJ2-1, with TRBD1 matching over 7 bases. CDR3 length: 11 residues. Germline CDR1 MNHEY, CDR2 SMNVEV (reference sequence).

This clonotype has at least ten counts. This chain joins TRBV29-1 and TRBJ2-7; tentatively, D is TRBD1 (5 bases). Germline CDR1 SQVTM, CDR2 ANQGSEA. This CDR3 contains 10 residues. V dropped 5 bases and J dropped 6 bases, with 8 bases sitting between them. DNA of the CDR3: TGCAGCGTTCGACAGAGCGAGCAGTACTTC. Its translation is CSVRQSEQYF.

This clonotype was seen at least ten times. CDR3 DNA sequence: TGTGCCAGCAGTACTGGGGCGGATGAGCAGTTCTTC. It translates to CASSTGADEQFF. The chain links TRBV6-1 to TRBJ2-1; D possibly corresponds to TRBD1 (5 bases). The CDR3 contains 12 residues. The V gene lost 5 bases and the J gene lost 8 bases, with 10 bases spanning the gap. Germline CDR1 MNHNS, CDR2 SASEGT.

Concerning this clonotype: Given a much more abundant clone one base away, this may be a read error. CDR3 sequence: CASSLGGTPEAFF. CDR3 sequence (DNA): TGTGCCAGCAGCTTAGGGGGGACACCTGAAGCTTTCTTT. V gene TRBV7-2 combines with J gene TRBJ1-1; TRBD1 might be the D (6 bases). Germline V gene data show CDR1 as SGHTA and CDR2 as FQGNSA. This CDR3 is built from 13 residues. V lost 1 base and J 6 bases, leaving 9 bases between the germline ends.

This clonotype was recorded at least ten times. The chain carries TRBV2 and TRBJ1-1; D is uncertain. CDR3 length: 11 residues. The germline V gene has CDR1 SNHLY and CDR2 FYNNEI. Trimming removed 6 bases from V and 5 bases from J, with 7 bases in between. This CDR3 reads CASRVWTEAFF. The CDR3 DNA reads TGTGCCAGCAGGGTTTGGACTGAAGCTTTCTTT.

This clonotype has a handful of counts. This chain joins TRBV28 and TRBJ1-2; D remains unclear. Trimming took 3 bases from V and 1 from J, leaving 9 bases between them. The CDR3 covers 14 residues. Germline values: CDR1 MDHEN, CDR2 SYDVKM. The CDR3, as DNA: TGTGCCAGCAGTTTGCCGTTGGTTAACTATGGCTACACCTTC. Amino acid sequence: CASSLPLVNYGYTF.

This clonotype was picked up many times. DNA of the CDR3: TGTGCCAGCAGCTGGACAGGGGTGGAGGGGACCCAGTACTTC. Translation gives CASSWTGVEGTQYF. The chain has TRBV5-5 and TRBJ2-5; TRBD1 agrees at 9 bases. The junction had 7 bases not matched to a gene; V was cut back by 3 bases and J by 7 bases. The germline V gene has CDR1 SGHKS and CDR2 YYEKEE (reference sequence). The CDR3 length is 14 residues.

V gene TRBV18 combines with J gene TRBJ1-5; D is unclear. V dropped 2 bases and J dropped 7 bases, with 9 bases sitting between them. Germline V gives CDR1 KGHSH, CDR2 LQKENI. This CDR3 has 13 amino acids. The DNA for the CDR3 is TGTGCCAGCTCACCAACTCAGGAGCAGCCCCAGCATTTT. It encodes CASSPTQEQPQHF.

This clonotype came up a few times. The chain combines TRBV27 with TRBJ2-5; D unresolved. Per the germline V gene, CDR1 is MNHEY and CDR2 is SMNVEV (reference sequence). Trimming shortened V by 8 bases and J by 2 bases, and 15 bases separated the two germline ends. CDR3 length equals 14 residues. The CDR3 spells CASSAQMNQETQYF. DNA for the CDR3: TGTGCCAGCTCCGCCCAAATGAATCAAGAGACCCAGTACTTC.

This clonotype was observed many times. The rearrangement links TRBV7-2 to TRBJ1-6; D uncertain. This CDR3 comprises 15 residues. V dropped 3 bases and J dropped 7 bases, with 13 bases sitting between them. Germline CDR1 reads SGHTA; CDR2 reads FQGNSA. The CDR3 loop is CASSFESRVNSPLHF. The CDR3 region has the DNA TGTGCCAGCAGCTTTGAAAGCCGGGTAAATTCACCCCTCCACTTT.

The sample holds many counts of this clonotype. This chain links TRBV7-9 with TRBJ1-1; 10 bases fit TRBD1. The junction had 5 bases not matched to a gene; V was cut back by 1 base and J by 3 bases. The CDR3 is made up of 16 amino acids. Germline CDR1 is SEHNR and CDR2 is FQNEAQ (reference sequence). Here the CDR3 DNA reads TGTGCCAGCAGCTTAGGGGCCGGGACAGGGGACACTGAAGCTTTCTTT. Translated: CASSLGAGTGDTEAFF.

The chain is built from TRBV18 and TRBJ2-1; maybe TRBD2 (6 bases). Trimming cost V 5 bases and J 10 bases, with 12 bases left between them. The CDR3 runs 12 residues. Germline CDR1 KGHSH, CDR2 LQKENI. The CDR3 here is CASSSGVNEQFF. As DNA, the CDR3 is TGTGCCAGCTCATCGGGGGTAAACGAGCAGTTCTTC.

The chain is built from TRBV5-1 and TRBJ2-5, with D possibly being TRBD1 (6 bases). Germline values: CDR1 SGHRS, CDR2 YFSETQ. This CDR3 contains 15 residues. Trimming removed 3 bases at V and 4 bases at J, with 16 bases between. The CDR3 sequence is CASSSGGGRGETQYF. The CDR3 nucleotides read TGCGCCAGCAGCTCCGGTGGTGGCAGGGGAGAGACCCAGTACTTC.

This clonotype was counted many times. J is TRBJ2-3 and V is TRBV29-1; D might be TRBD1 or TRBD2, each matching 5 bases. Trimming took off 4 bases at V and 8 bases at J, with 13 bases between the two ends. This CDR3 is built from 12 residues. The germline CDR1 and CDR2 sequences are SQVTM and ANQGSEA. CDR3 sequence: CSVVIGAGTQYF. The CDR3 region has the DNA TGCAGCGTTGTAATCGGGGCGGGTACGCAGTATTTT.

This clonotype was recorded at least ten times. This chain links TRBV19 with TRBJ2-1; D not certain. V dropped 3 bases and J dropped 10 bases, with 7 bases sitting between them. The CDR3 is 11 residues long. Germline V lookup: CDR1 LNHDA, CDR2 SQIVND (reference sequence). CDR3 DNA: TGTGCCAGTAGTATTGGTTTGGAGCAGTTCTTC. It translates to CASSIGLEQFF.

Only a few counts were recorded for this clonotype. The chain links TRBV5-1 to TRBJ1-2, with 9 bases fitting TRBD1. The V gene end was trimmed by 2 bases and the J gene end by 5 bases; junction bases not matched to a gene: 7. CDR1 and CDR2 (germline): SGHRS, YFSETQ. The CDR3 is made up of 15 amino acids. CDR3 nucleotides: TGCGCCAGCAGCTTAAGGGGGACAGGGCAATATGGCTACACCTTC. Translation: CASSLRGTGQYGYTF.

This clonotype was counted only a few times. The chain recombines TRBV12-3 or TRBV12-4 with TRBJ2-1; TRBD2 aligns across 13 bases. V was pared by 6 bases and J by 4 bases, with 3 bases of the junction left unmatched. CDR3 size: 15 residues. The CDR3, as DNA: TGTGCCAGCAGCACTAGCGGGGGGGGTTACAATGAGCAGTTCTTC. It codes for CASSTSGGGYNEQFF.

This clonotype was picked up many times. This chain joins TRBV5-5 and TRBJ2-3; D gene unclear. Trimming took off 1 base at V and 0 bases at J, with 12 bases between the two ends. The CDR3 loop spans 16 amino acids. The germline CDR1 and CDR2 sequences are SGHKS and YYEKEE (reference sequence). The CDR3 is CASSLLHDSSTDTQYF. In nucleotides, the CDR3 is TGTGCCAGCAGCTTGTTGCACGACTCTAGCACAGATACGCAGTATTTT.

The genes are TRBV7-9 and TRBJ2-5; D could derive from TRBD1 or TRBD2 (5 bases each). The CDR3 spans 15 residues. Looked up from germline, CDR1 is SEHNR and CDR2 is FQNEAQ (reference sequence). Trimming removed 5 bases from V and 3 bases from J, with 16 bases in between. In DNA form, the CDR3 reads TGTGCCAGCAGCCAATTTCTCGGGGCAGAAGAGACCCAGTACTTC. Its protein product is CASSQFLGAEETQYF. The full variable domain, rest sourced from reference TRBV7-9 and TRBJ2-5, is DTGVSQNPRHKITKRGQNVTFRCDPISEHNRLYWYRQTLGQGPEFLTYFQNEAQLEKSRLLSDRFSAERPKGSFSTLEIQRTEQGDSAMYLCASSQFLGAEETQYFGPGTRLLVL.

This clonotype showed up many times. The chain has TRBV5-1 and TRBJ2-7; weak D call: TRBD1 (6 bases). CDR1 and CDR2 (germline): SGHRS, YFSETQ. The CDR3 sequence is 12 residues long. V lost 6 bases, J lost 6 bases, and 13 bases lay in between. The CDR3: CASTDSFGEQYF. In DNA form, the CDR3 reads TGCGCCAGCACGGACAGTTTTGGCGAGCAGTACTTC.

V gene TRBV12-3 or TRBV12-4 combines with J gene TRBJ1-6, with D tentatively TRBD1 (6 bases). The CDR3 has 15 amino acids. V was shortened by 5 bases and J by 7 bases, with 15 bases between the two germline ends. The CDR3 sequence is CASSPLTGSNSPLHF. DNA of the CDR3: TGTGCCAGCAGTCCTTTAACAGGGAGCAATTCACCCCTCCACTTT.

The sample holds a few counts of this clonotype. J is TRBJ2-2 and V is TRBV3-1; D is perhaps TRBD2 (5 bases). Trimming took off 2 bases at V and 7 bases at J, with 8 bases between the two ends. The CDR3 extends over 13 amino acids. From germline, CDR1 is LGHDT and CDR2 YNNKEL (reference sequence). The CDR3, as DNA: TGTGCCAGCAGCCAACGGGGTTACGGGGAGCTGTTTTTT. The encoded protein is CASSQRGYGELFF.

This clonotype was counted only a few times. The chain uses TRBV29-1 and TRBJ2-1; 7 nucleotides agree with TRBD1. The ends lost 8 bases at V and 0 bases at J; junction bases unmatched: 10. Germline values: CDR1 SQVTM, CDR2 ANQGSEA. The CDR3 contains 15 residues. The CDR3 DNA is TGCAGCACTGCTGGGACAGCCAGCTCCTACAATGAGCAGTTCTTC. Protein: CSTAGTASSYNEQFF.

This clonotype was seen many times. The chain carries TRBV5-1 and TRBJ2-3; D call uncertain. V was clipped by 4 bases and J by 5 bases, with 14 bases between them. Germline loops: CDR1 SGHRS, CDR2 YFSETQ. The CDR3 totals 14 residues. CDR3 nucleotide sequence: TGCGCCAGCAGCACTCCGGGCCTAGAAGATACGCAGTATTTT. Protein sequence: CASSTPGLEDTQYF.

This clonotype was observed many times. This chain connects TRBV2 to TRBJ1-1; 7 bases agree with TRBD1. CDR3 size: 13 residues. Germline values: CDR1 SNHLY, CDR2 FYNNEI. The V gene end was trimmed by 6 bases and the J gene end by 3 bases; junction bases not matched to a gene: 4. The CDR3 sequence is CASRRDRDTEAFF. The CDR3 DNA sequence: TGTGCCAGCAGAAGAGACAGGGACACTGAAGCTTTCTTT.

At least ten counts were recorded for this clonotype. The J gene is TRBJ1-1, the V gene TRBV12-3 or TRBV12-4; D ambiguous. V was shortened by 6 bases and J by 4 bases, with 9 bases between the two germline ends. The CDR3 runs to 12 residues. The CDR3 reads CASSDWSTEAFF. The CDR3 DNA sequence: TGTGCCAGCAGCGATTGGAGCACTGAAGCTTTCTTT.

This sequence joins TRBV20-1 and TRBJ2-3; D might be TRBD2 (5 bases). The V end lost 2 bases, the J end lost 5 bases, and 17 bases lay between the germline ends. Germline lookup yields CDR1 DFQATT and CDR2 SNEGSKA (reference sequence). This CDR3 comprises 15 residues. The CDR3 DNA follows: TGCAGTGCTAGACGTATTGGACTTGCCGGAGATACGCAGTATTTT. This gives the protein CSARRIGLAGDTQYF.

This chain links TRBV6-1 with TRBJ2-2; TRBD1 agrees at 9 bases. The CDR3 has 15 residues. CDR1 MNHNS and CDR2 SASEGT come from the germline V gene. The trim removed 6 bases at V and 4 bases at J, leaving 6 bases unmatched. CDR3 residues: CASRRDRESTGELFF. DNA of the CDR3: TGTGCCAGCAGGCGGGACAGGGAGAGCACCGGGGAGCTGTTTTTT.